One and the same sample provided the 10 T cell receptor beta chains below, sequenced in a study of cytomegalovirus exposure and HLA in healthy donors. 60 Vbeta and 13 Jbeta primers were used in PCR. Sequenced by immunoSEQ multiplex PCR; TCRdb stores in-frame clones only, minus some. The sample records some 150,000 clones, about 82% being singletons. The sample was PBMCs. The origin of the receptors is a woman aged 18-29 years in good health and CMV-seronegative.

The CDR3: CASSLVIVGEQYF. Here the CDR3 DNA reads TGTGCCAGCAGCTTAGTAATAGTTGGCGAGCAGTACTTC. V gene TRBV11-3 combines with J gene TRBJ2-7; D call uncertain. Germline values: CDR1 SGHNT, CDR2 YENEEA. This CDR3 has 13 amino acids. The V gene lost 1 base and the J gene lost 6 bases, with 10 bases spanning the gap. Using reference TRBV11-3 and TRBJ2-7 for the parts outside the CDR3, the full variable domain is EAGVVQSPRYKIIEKKQPVAFWCNPISGHNTLYWYLQNLGQGPELLIRYENEEAVDDSQLPKDRFSAERLKGVDSTLKIQPAELGDSAVYLCASSLVIVGEQYFGPGTRLTVT.

The V and J genes are TRBV28 and TRBJ2-5; the D gene is possibly TRBD2 (5 bases). This CDR3 is 16 amino acids long. V gave up 5 bases and J gave up 4 bases, with 20 bases separating them. Germline CDR1 reads MDHEN; CDR2 reads SYDVKM. The CDR3 protein is CASSLLGRSIVETQYF. In DNA form, the CDR3 reads TGTGCCAGCAGTCTCTTGGGGAGATCGATAGTAGAGACCCAGTACTTC.

V and J are TRBV6-4 and TRBJ2-5; 7 positions agree with TRBD2. V lost 0 bases, J lost 5 bases, and 6 bases stayed unmatched. CDR3 length: 15 residues. In germline, CDR1 is MRHNA, CDR2 SNTAGT. CDR3 DNA sequence: TGTGCCAGCAGTGACTCGGGAGGGGCTGGGGAGACCCAGTACTTC. Protein product: CASSDSGGAGETQYF.

This chain links TRBV4-1 with TRBJ1-6, with 7 nucleotides matching TRBD1. The CDR3 runs 15 residues. V shed 4 bases, J shed 6 bases, and the junction held 6 bases outside the gene matches. Germline CDR1 MGHRA, CDR2 YSYEKL. CDR3 DNA sequence: TGCGCCAGCAGCCCCTTTCGGGACAGTAATTCACCCCTCCACTTT. Translated: CASSPFRDSNSPLHF.

The chain combines TRBV28 with TRBJ2-7; TRBD1 aligns across 7 bases. The CDR3 sequence is 15 residues long. Unmatched junction bases numbered 7, after V lost 5 bases and J lost 0 bases. Germline V gives CDR1 MDHEN, CDR2 SYDVKM. CDR3: CASSPPGQSSYEQYF. The CDR3 nucleotides are TGTGCCAGCAGTCCGCCGGGACAGTCCTCCTACGAGCAGTACTTC.

V is TRBV2 and J is TRBJ2-5; D not certain. Germline CDR1 and CDR2: SNHLY and FYNNEI. V was trimmed by 6 bases and J by 5 bases, leaving 13 bases between them. The CDR3 contains 13 residues. The CDR3, as DNA: TGTGCCAGCAGAGAGACACCTCAGGAGACCCAGTACTTC. Its protein is CASRETPQETQYF.

The V and J genes are TRBV4-3 and TRBJ2-3, with a possible D match to TRBD2 (5 bases). In germline, CDR1 is LGHNA, CDR2 YSLEER. This CDR3 comprises 17 residues. V dropped 2 bases and J dropped 6 bases, with 21 bases sitting between them. In nucleotides, the CDR3 is TGCGCCAGCAGCCAATGGGTGGCCGGACTTTTTGCTGATACGCAGTATTTT. Encoded protein: CASSQWVAGLFADTQYF.

Only one count was recorded for this clone. The chain couples TRBV28 to TRBJ2-7; 7 bases align to TRBD1. Germline lookup yields CDR1 MDHEN and CDR2 SYDVKM. After removal of 5 bases from V and 3 bases from J, the junction contained 13 bases not matched to a gene. The CDR3 loop spans 16 amino acids. CDR3 in DNA: TGTGCCAGCAGTGTCCTCACCGGGACAGCCTACTACGAGCAGTACTTC. It yields the protein CASSVLTGTAYYEQYF.

DNA for the CDR3: TGTGCCAGCAGCCAGGGGACCGGGACAGGGTCCTACGAGCAGTACTTC. This gives the protein CASSQGTGTGSYEQYF. This sequence joins TRBV14 and TRBJ2-7; 9 bases are shared with TRBD1. Germline V lookup: CDR1 SGHDN, CDR2 FVKESK. Trimming took 3 bases from V and 1 from J; bases not matched to a gene: 7. This CDR3 is built from 16 residues.

This chain uses TRBV5-6 with TRBJ2-4, with D unclear. Trimming removed 0 bases at V and 4 bases at J, with 8 bases between. CDR3 length: 14 amino acids. The germline V gene encodes CDR1 SGHDT and CDR2 YYEEEE. The CDR3 DNA is TGTGCCAGCAGCTTGGTGAACAGTAAAAACATTCAGTACTTC. Its translation: CASSLVNSKNIQYF.